The T cell receptor beta chain under discussion was sequenced for a study of shared clonotypes between healthy human individuals (dated by TCRdb to between 2020 and 2021). Looking at the study overall: A couple of women and a few men aged 18 to 49 years were included in the cohort. For each donor, CD4 naive and CD4 memory were each run on three plates, CD8 naive on two plates, and CD8 memory on one plate. Blood TCR repertoires of several healthy adults were deeply sequenced to estimate repertoire size and the extent of clonotype sharing between individuals. To increase sequencing depth and limit assay-specific biases, TCR repertoire library preparation and sequencing were carried out by different laboratories using diverse techniques. Each donor's leukapheresis produced roughly between roughly 0.85 and 9.5 billion PBMCs. On the study overall, not on this receptor specifically: Sharing across a few donors was observed for about 5% of naive CD4, over 3% of naive CD8, 2% to 2.5% of memory CD4, and roughly 0.4% of memory CD8 clonotypes. Naive subsets generally had larger estimated clonotype richness than memory subsets did. Sampling was restricted to blood, and TCR repertoires in tissues likely differ from the TCR repertoires found in blood. Higher generation probabilities were observed for clonotypes shared by all four sorted-subset donors than for non-shared clonotypes. Because the study included only a small number of donors, the genetic and exposure-history diversity represented was limited. Pairwise subsampling led to the expectation that sequencing depth would affect the degree of clonotype sharing among donors. Rarefaction of sorted-subset datasets indicated incomplete sequencing despite the large sequencing depth.

Using the deep immunoSEQ assay, multiplex PCR amplified TCR CDR3 regions from genomic DNA. Extracted genomic DNA from each cell subset was spread evenly across all wells of several immunoSEQ 96-well plates, with each plate serving as a replicate. For sorted subsets, each replicate PCR was loaded with approximately 0.2 ug genomic DNA, equivalent to about 30,000 T cell genomes. Purified libraries were measured with a Qubit 3.0 fluorometer, size-checked on a Bioanalyzer 2100, and measured again with the KAPA Library Quantification kit. Each immunoSEQ 96-well plate was sequenced on its own single-read 150-cycle Illumina NextSeq 550 flow cell. The source study handled its data this way. Because only junctional sequences without quality scores were contained in the immunoSEQ output, filtering matching that applied to full-length reads could not be performed. Sequences were annotated with PyIR, a Python wrapper for IgBLAST v1.9, using IMGT germline references to assign V/J genes and CDR3. Any read was removed if the V/J assignment was weak (E-value above 1e-6), the CDR3 was missing, or the read contained stop codons, out-of-frame junctions, or ambiguous translated residues. A V3J clonotype was defined by an identical inferred V gene, J gene, and CDR3 amino acid sequence. Percentage overlap between repertoires was computed as shared unique clonotypes divided by the size of the smaller repertoire. Richness of each repertoire was evaluated using RTK rarefaction, the Chao1 estimator, and Recon v2.1 estimates of unobserved clonotypes. For all TCRbeta clonotypes obtained by the gDNA method from a few donors, generation probabilities were computed with OLGA. The table was pulled from immuneACCESS by TCRdb, which kept in-frame rearrangements only. Such tables lose some clones; where checked, under half of the loss comes from unresolved V genes, and the rest has no known cause. Clone size and V and J calls were adopted from that table, with D and trimming inferred from the DNA. A total of about 2.1 million clones appear in this sample, 93% of them only once. Together, the top ten hold less than 2% of the sample.

Points on this clone: Its antigen specificity is not known. Within one base of it there is no much larger clone, and no base qualities were kept.

The trim is 6 bases for V and 7 bases for J, with a gap of 13 bases between the germline ends. The CDR3 goes from the cysteine to the phenylalanine over 12 residues. The DNA shown is the 36-base CDR3, in frame from base 1. CDR1 SQVTM and CDR2 ANQGSEA were looked up in the germline V gene. CD8 naive samples were obtained by positive selection for CCR7 among CD45RO-negative cells, yielding a CD45RA+CCR7+ population from which TemRA cells were excluded. Healthy HIV-negative adults with no recently reported acute infections or vaccinations were included as donors. Every donor was a Caucasian adult living in Nashville, Tennessee, USA. Blood was collected by leukapheresis, and PBMCs were isolated by Ficoll-Histopaque density gradient centrifugation and then cryopreserved in liquid nitrogen vapor phase. Purity and quantity of every magnetically sorted T cell population were checked by analytical flow cytometry. Each sorted fraction had its genomic DNA isolated and then quantified by UV absorbance on a Nanodrop 2000c.

This TCR was sampled from a man aged 18 to 29 in good health. Some clones in this sample may be carry-over from other donors' samples. Sequenced material: naive CD8+ T cells from PBMCs. The cell subset or site label of this sample denotes: CD45RA+CCR7+. The chain is made from TRBV29-1 and TRBJ2-1; a weak D assignment points to TRBD2 (5 bases agree). The CDR3 corresponds to CSVLLRGNEQFF. The DNA reads TGCAGCGTCCTACTCCGCGGGAATGAGCAGTTCTTC.